The 29 T cell receptor beta chains below all came from one sample that was sequenced in a study of blood T cell repertoires in COVID-19. Sequencing was performed with immunoSEQ multiplex PCR; in TCRdb, only in-frame clones are kept and a portion is missing. Of 120,000 or so clones listed, approximately 80% were seen once; the top ten hold around an eighth. Sample: peripheral blood. Receptor source: a human donor in a cohort sampled during active COVID-19.

V is TRBV6-2 or TRBV6-3 and J is TRBJ1-2, with no clear D. The CDR3 length is 14 residues. Trimming shortened V by 1 base and J by 0 bases, and 6 bases separated the two germline ends. Germline loops: CDR1 MNHEY, CDR2 SVGEGT. The CDR3 sequence is CASSYWGANYGYTF. In DNA form, the CDR3 reads TGTGCCAGCAGTTACTGGGGAGCTAACTATGGCTACACCTTC.

As DNA, the CDR3 is TGTGCCAGCCAAGAACCGGGACAAACCTACGAGCAGTACTTC. Translation: CASQEPGQTYEQYF. V gene TRBV25-1 combines with J gene TRBJ2-7; D is perhaps TRBD1 (6 bases). Germline values: CDR1 MGHDK, CDR2 SYGVNS. The CDR3 has 14 residues. Trimming shortened V by 8 bases and J by 2 bases, and 16 bases separated the two germline ends.

The chain couples TRBV7-8 to TRBJ2-7; 8 nucleotides line up with TRBD1. Trimming took 0 bases from V and 4 from J; bases not matched to a gene: 8. Germline V gene lookup returns CDR1 SGHVS and CDR2 FQNEAQ. This CDR3 is 16 amino acids long. The CDR3 DNA sequence: TGTGCCAGCAGCTTAGCGGGGCAGGGGGCTGTATACGAGCAGTACTTC. Its translation is CASSLAGQGAVYEQYF.

V gene TRBV3-1 (or the pseudogene TRBV3-2) combines with J gene TRBJ2-1; no reliable D call. This CDR3 spans 12 amino acids. The V gene lost 1 base and the J gene lost 7 bases, with 5 bases spanning the gap. The germline V gene encodes CDR1 LGHDT and CDR2 YNNKEL (reference sequence). Written as DNA, the CDR3 is TGTGCCAGCAGCCAAGGACTTAATGAGCAGTTCTTC. Its translation is CASSQGLNEQFF.

This clone has only one observation. The rearrangement joins TRBV5-5 to TRBJ2-2, with D possibly TRBD1 on 5 matching bases. This CDR3 spans 17 amino acids. V lost 0 bases and J 0 bases, leaving 12 bases between the germline ends. Germline V CDR1 and CDR2: SGHKS, YYEKEE (reference sequence). Here the CDR3 DNA reads TGTGCCAGCAGCTTGGAAAAAGTGACAGCGAACACCGGGGAGCTGTTTTTT. The encoded protein is CASSLEKVTANTGELFF.

The chain carries TRBV2 and TRBJ2-7, with D unresolved. V was pared by 4 bases and J by 6 bases, with 7 bases between. Germline V CDR1 and CDR2: SNHLY, FYNNEI. CDR3 length equals 11 residues. The CDR3 loop reads CASSGLREQYF. The CDR3, as DNA: TGTGCCAGCAGTGGACTCCGCGAGCAGTACTTC.

The chain recombines TRBV3-1 (or the pseudogene TRBV3-2) with TRBJ2-5; D unresolved. This CDR3 spans 12 amino acids. CDR1 and CDR2 (germline): LGHDT, YNNKEL (reference sequence). V was trimmed by 1 base and J by 4 bases, leaving 4 bases between them. The CDR3 sequence is CASSQARETQYF. The CDR3 coding sequence is TGTGCCAGCAGCCAAGCTAGAGAGACCCAGTACTTC.

The CDR3 nucleotides are TGTGCCAGCAGCTTAGAGGCTAGCGGGGGGGCAAGTGAGCAGTTCTTC. This encodes CASSLEASGGASEQFF. The J gene is TRBJ2-1, the V gene TRBV11-2, with 12 bases fitting TRBD2. With V trimmed by 0 bases and J by 9 bases, 6 bases remained unmatched. CDR1 is SGHAT, CDR2 FQNNGV, per germline. The CDR3 runs 16 residues.

The chain uses TRBV5-6 and TRBJ2-1; 9 nucleotides match TRBD2. J gave up 4 bases and V 1 base, and 6 bases lay outside the gene matches. This CDR3 is built from 16 residues. Per the germline V gene, CDR1 is SGHDT and CDR2 is YYEEEE. The CDR3 DNA reads TGTGCCAGCAGCTTGTGGAGCGGGGGGCCGTACAATGAGCAGTTCTTC. Its protein is CASSLWSGGPYNEQFF. Filled out from reference TRBV5-6 and TRBJ2-1, the complete variable domain reads DAGVTQSPTHLIKTRGQQVTLRCSPKSGHDTVSWYQQALGQGPQFIFQYYEEEERQRGNFPDRFSGHQFPNYSSELNVNALLLGDSALYLCASSLWSGGPYNEQFFGPGTRLTVL.

The chain links TRBV5-5 to TRBJ2-5; 8 nucleotides line up with TRBD2. CDR1 and CDR2 (germline): SGHKS, YYEKEE (reference sequence). This CDR3 has 14 amino acids. Trimming at V came to 3 bases and at J to 2 bases, leaving 3 bases not matched to a gene. The DNA for the CDR3 is TGTGCCAGCAGCTGGGGCGGGGGGCAAGAGACCCAGTACTTC. It yields the protein CASSWGGGQETQYF. The full variable domain, rest sourced from reference TRBV5-5 and TRBJ2-5, is DAGVTQSPTHLIKTRGQQVTLRCSPISGHKSVSWYQQVLGQGPQFIFQYYEKEERGRGNFPDRFSARQFPNYSSELNVNALLLGDSALYLCASSWGGGQETQYFGPGTRLLVL.

This clone was seen more than once but under ten times. Written as DNA, the CDR3 is TGTGCCAGCAGCCTGGGACTAGGGGCGGTTTGGGATACGCAGTATTTT. Translating gives CASSLGLGAVWDTQYF. V usage is TRBV5-6 and J usage is TRBJ2-3, with 8 bases aligning to TRBD2. V shed 4 bases and J 6 bases; nucleotides not matched to a gene: 13. Germline V gene data show CDR1 as SGHDT and CDR2 as YYEEEE. This CDR3 has 16 residues.

The genes are TRBV4-1 and TRBJ1-5, with TRBD1 matching 11 bases. V lost 0 bases, J lost 0 bases, and 16 bases stayed unmatched. The germline gives CDR1 MGHRA, CDR2 YSYEKL. The CDR3 is made up of 22 amino acids. CDR3 sequence: CASSQDHRGGQGALNSNQPQHF. In DNA, the CDR3 is TGCGCCAGCAGCCAAGATCACCGAGGTGGACAGGGGGCCTTGAATAGCAATCAGCCCCAGCATTTT.

The rearrangement uses TRBV5-6 and TRBJ1-2, with TRBD1 matching 9 bases. This CDR3 contains 14 residues. The V segment lost 4 bases and the J segment 8 bases; nucleotides outside the gene matches: 9. Germline assignment: CDR1 SGHDT and CDR2 YYEEEE. The CDR3 sequence: CASSGWTGVKGYTF. The CDR3, as DNA: TGTGCCAGCAGCGGCTGGACAGGGGTGAAGGGCTACACCTTC.

This clone occurred a few times. The chain recombines TRBV2 with TRBJ1-1; no firm D call. The V end lost 6 bases, the J end lost 1 base, and 9 bases lay between the germline ends. The CDR3 sequence is 13 residues long. Germline V gene sequence: CDR1 SNHLY, CDR2 FYNNEI. The chain's CDR3 is CASRVQWNTEAFF. For the CDR3, the DNA is TGTGCCAGCAGGGTTCAGTGGAACACTGAAGCTTTCTTT.

This clone was counted between two and nine times. The chain links TRBV6-2 or TRBV6-3 to TRBJ2-7; D unclear. CDR3 length equals 17 residues. The ends were cut back, 0 bases at V and 2 bases at J, with 17 bases in the middle. Germline V gene data show CDR1 as MNHEY and CDR2 as SVGEGT. As DNA, the CDR3 is TGTGCCAGCAGTTACTCGAGTAGAGGTGACTCCCCCTACGAGCAGTACTTC. The encoded protein is CASSYSSRGDSPYEQYF.

The V gene is TRBV27, the J gene TRBJ2-2; maybe TRBD1 (5 bases). CDR3 length equals 14 residues. Germline V gene lookup returns CDR1 MNHEY and CDR2 SMNVEV (reference sequence). V gave up 6 bases and J gave up 1 base, with 9 bases separating them. CDR3 sequence: CASSYTGNTGELFF. CDR3 coding DNA: TGTGCCAGCAGCTATACAGGGAACACCGGGGAGCTGTTTTTT.

The chain is built from TRBV3-1 (or the pseudogene TRBV3-2) and TRBJ2-5, with 9 nucleotides matching TRBD2. Germline V gene sequence: CDR1 LGHDT, CDR2 YNNKEL (reference sequence). The CDR3 spans 14 residues. The V gene end was trimmed by 4 bases and the J gene end by 4 bases; junction bases not matched to a gene: 4. In DNA form, the CDR3 reads TGTGCCAGCAGCCTGGGACTAGCTTCAGAGACCCAGTACTTC. Translated, it gives CASSLGLASETQYF.

The chain is built from TRBV10-3 and TRBJ2-2, with 9 bases fitting TRBD2. The germline gives CDR1 ENHRY, CDR2 SYGVKD. This CDR3 is built from 19 residues. Germline trimming cut 0 bases from V and 0 bases from J; bases unmatched to any gene: 8. The CDR3 region has the DNA TGTGCCATCAGTGAGTCCCCGGGTAGCGGGGGCGCGAACACCGGGGAGCTGTTTTTT. It is translated as CAISESPGSGGANTGELFF.

The V call is TRBV29-1, the J call TRBJ2-2; weak D call: TRBD2 (5 bases). CDR3 length: 12 residues. Per germline, CDR1 SQVTM and CDR2 ANQGSEA. Between the trimmed V and J ends, which lost 4 bases and 5 bases, there was a span of 8 bases. The CDR3 DNA reads TGCAGCGTTGTTAGAGGGACCGGGGAGCTGTTTTTT. Its translation is CSVVRGTGELFF.

This clone was detected only a few times. V is TRBV6-2 or TRBV6-3 and J is TRBJ2-7; 14 nucleotides align to TRBD2. This CDR3 contains 16 residues. The germline V gene encodes CDR1 MNHEY and CDR2 SVGEGT. J lost 2 bases, V lost 0 bases, and 0 bases had no gene match. CDR3 residues: CASSYSTSGGAYEQYF. The CDR3 coding sequence is TGTGCCAGCAGTTACTCGACTAGCGGGGGGGCCTACGAGCAGTACTTC.

The V call is TRBV4-2, the J call TRBJ1-2, with unresolved D. CDR1 and CDR2 (germline): LGHNA, YNFKEQ. The germline V and J ends were trimmed by 0 bases and 2 bases, with 7 bases remaining between them. The length of the CDR3 is 14 residues. The CDR3 DNA is TGTGCCAGCAGCCAAGAACAGCAAAACTATGGCTACACCTTC. Encoded protein: CASSQEQQNYGYTF.

The genes are TRBV6-6 and TRBJ1-6; TRBD1 might be the D (5 bases). V lost 5 bases to trimming and J lost 3 bases, with 14 bases between them. Germline assignment: CDR1 MNHNY and CDR2 SVGAGI (reference sequence). The CDR3 has 16 residues. CDR3: CASSQDSSGYNSPLHF. The CDR3 coding sequence is TGTGCCAGCAGTCAAGACAGCTCTGGCTATAATTCACCCCTCCACTTT.

The chain combines TRBV7-9 with TRBJ2-3; 9 bases agree with TRBD2. The CDR3 length is 15 residues. The germline CDR1 and CDR2 sequences are SEHNR and FQNEAQ (reference sequence). Germline trimming cut 3 bases from V and 5 bases from J; bases unmatched to any gene: 6. CDR3: CASSFPRGGGDTQYF. CDR3 coding DNA: TGTGCCAGCAGCTTCCCTCGCGGGGGGGGAGATACGCAGTATTTT.

The chain is built from TRBV11-2 and TRBJ2-7; TRBD2 matches at 8 bases. J lost 3 bases, V lost 1 base, and 5 bases had no gene match. Germline lookup yields CDR1 SGHAT and CDR2 FQNNGV. This CDR3 comprises 15 residues. The chain's CDR3 is CASSLGSGGYYEQYF. DNA for the CDR3: TGTGCCAGCAGCTTAGGAAGCGGGGGATACTACGAGCAGTACTTC.

Concerning this clone: The junction differs from germline at one of its ends, possibly a read error. The chain combines TRBV10-2 with TRBJ1-4; TRBD1 matches 9 bases. The germline gives CDR1 WSHSY, CDR2 SAAADI. This CDR3 is 11 amino acids long. CDR3: CASSGDREVYF. As DNA, the CDR3 is TGCGCCAGCAGTGGGGACAGGGAGGTGTATTTT.

This rearrangement joins TRBV10-1 to TRBJ2-3, with no clear D. V was trimmed by 1 base and J by 0 bases, leaving 5 bases between them. The CDR3 covers 14 residues. CDR1 and CDR2 from the germline V gene are WNHNN and SYGVQD (reference sequence). CDR3 in DNA: TGCGCCAGCAGTGAGTTGGGCAGCACAGATACGCAGTATTTT. As protein: CASSELGSTDTQYF.

The V gene is TRBV5-1, the J gene TRBJ2-3; the match to TRBD2 covers 11 bases. This CDR3 has 15 amino acids. Germline V gene lookup returns CDR1 SGHRS and CDR2 YFSETQ. Losses at the gene ends were 2 bases for V and 2 bases for J; bases not matched to a gene: 1. The CDR3 DNA is TGCGCCAGCAGCTTACTAGCGGGAGACACAGATACGCAGTATTTT. Translating gives CASSLLAGDTDTQYF.

The CDR3 DNA reads TGTGCCAGCAGTCGAAGGGACAGAAACACTGAAGCTTTCTTT. As protein: CASSRRDRNTEAFF. This chain connects TRBV6-5 to TRBJ1-1; TRBD1 aligns across 7 bases. V gave up 5 bases and J gave up 2 bases; unmatched junction bases: 5. From germline, CDR1 is MNHEY and CDR2 SVGAGI. The CDR3 covers 14 residues.

The gene calls are TRBV28 and TRBJ1-1; the D is unclear. Per the germline V gene, CDR1 is MDHEN and CDR2 is SYDVKM. V lost 3 bases, J lost 7 bases, and 12 bases lay in between. There are 13 residues in the CDR3. CDR3 residues: CASSLPGINEAFF. The CDR3 DNA follows: TGTGCCAGCAGTTTGCCCGGGATAAATGAAGCTTTCTTT. Complete variable domain (other parts from reference TRBV28 and TRBJ1-1): DVKVTQSSRYLVKRTGEKVFLECVQDMDHENMFWYRQDPGLGLRLIYFSYDVKMKEKGDIPEGYSVSREKKERFSLILESASTNQTSMYLCASSLPGINEAFFGQGTRLTVV.